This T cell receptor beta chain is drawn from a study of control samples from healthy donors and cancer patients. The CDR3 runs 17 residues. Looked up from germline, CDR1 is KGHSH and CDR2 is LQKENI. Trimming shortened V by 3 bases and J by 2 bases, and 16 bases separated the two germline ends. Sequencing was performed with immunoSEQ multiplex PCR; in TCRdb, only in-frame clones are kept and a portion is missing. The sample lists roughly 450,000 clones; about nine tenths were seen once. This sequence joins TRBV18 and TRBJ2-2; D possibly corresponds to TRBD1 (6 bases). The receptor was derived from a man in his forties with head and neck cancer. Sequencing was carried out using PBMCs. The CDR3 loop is CASSPDGTGTNTGELFF. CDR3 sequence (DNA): TGTGCCAGCTCACCTGACGGGACCGGGACAAACACCGGGGAGCTGTTTTTT.